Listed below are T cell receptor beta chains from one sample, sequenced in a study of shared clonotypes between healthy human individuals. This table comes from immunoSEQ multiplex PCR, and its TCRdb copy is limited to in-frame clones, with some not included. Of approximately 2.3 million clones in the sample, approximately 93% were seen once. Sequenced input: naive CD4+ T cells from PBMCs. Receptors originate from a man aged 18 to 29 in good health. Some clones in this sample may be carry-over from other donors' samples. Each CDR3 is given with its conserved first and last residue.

CDR3aa: CASSYSSGPQHF
v_gene: TRBV6-5
j_gene: TRBJ1-5

CDR3aa: CASSKQGPNEQFF
v_gene: TRBV28
j_gene: TRBJ2-1

CDR3aa: CASSLENPSGEQYF
v_gene: TRBV5-1
j_gene: TRBJ2-7

CDR3aa: CASSLVGVTGELFF
v_gene: TRBV13
j_gene: TRBJ2-2

CDR3aa: CASSQEGPLYQRGYGYTF
v_gene: TRBV14
j_gene: TRBJ1-2

CDR3aa: CASSPRSAQGARGRSSYEQYF
v_gene: TRBV4-2
j_gene: TRBJ2-7

CDR3aa: CASRRENSNYGYTF
v_gene: TRBV2
j_gene: TRBJ1-2

CDR3aa: CASSFTSGSYNEQFF
v_gene: TRBV7-3
j_gene: TRBJ2-1

CDR3aa: CASSESGATPAYGYTF
v_gene: TRBV25-1
j_gene: TRBJ1-2

CDR3aa: CASSPRTSGAGTDTQYF
v_gene: TRBV5-1
j_gene: TRBJ2-3

CDR3aa: CASTLGAALGEQFF
v_gene: TRBV6-5
j_gene: TRBJ2-1

CDR3aa: CASSLGGTVPSYEQYF
v_gene: TRBV5-4
j_gene: TRBJ2-7

CDR3aa: CASSPSGRGTDTQYF
v_gene: TRBV19
j_gene: TRBJ2-3

CDR3aa: CASSTGTVGEKLFF
v_gene: TRBV19
j_gene: TRBJ1-4

CDR3aa: CASSSSVSGNEKLFF
v_gene: TRBV5-5
j_gene: TRBJ1-4

CDR3aa: CASSSLVREQFF
v_gene: TRBV28
j_gene: TRBJ2-1

CDR3aa: CASSLRQGHYEQYF
v_gene: TRBV6-5
j_gene: TRBJ2-7

CDR3aa: CASSLGRVWYF
v_gene: TRBV7-2
j_gene: TRBJ2-3

CDR3aa: CASSVTGAETQYF
v_gene: TRBV25-1
j_gene: TRBJ2-5